This entry is about one TCR beta chain. Original processing notes: Scientists estimated how many nucleated cells there were by amplifying reference gene primers. Data came from immunoSEQ multiplex PCR; TCRdb stores just in-frame clones and leaves some out. V, J and clone size derive from that table, while D and trimming were established from the DNA sequence. Among roughly 59,000 clones listed, about 72% were seen once. V lost 3 bases to trimming and J lost 2 bases; unmatched junction nucleotides: 4. CDR1 SGHNT and CDR2 YENEEA come from the germline V gene. This CDR3 contains 17 residues. This sample is part of a study of blood T cell repertoires in COVID-19. Study-level information: Acute-phase and convalescent COVID-19 samples originated in the United States, Italy and Spain. T cells, B-cell-depleted T cells, or PBMCs supplied cDNA or gDNA.

This clonotype originated in a man at least 80 years old with acute or convalescent COVID-19. What was sequenced was peripheral blood. This chain joins TRBV11-3 and TRBJ2-6; 10 bases fit TRBD1. CDR3 loop: CASSFGQGGAGANVLTF. In DNA, the CDR3 is TGTGCCAGCAGCTTTGGACAGGGGGGGGCTGGGGCCAACGTCCTGACTTTC. Combining the CDR3 with reference TRBV11-3 and TRBJ2-6 gives the whole variable domain EAGVVQSPRYKIIEKKQPVAFWCNPISGHNTLYWYLQNLGQGPELLIRYENEEAVDDSQLPKDRFSAERLKGVDSTLKIQPAELGDSAVYLCASSFGQGGAGANVLTFGAGSRLTVL.